Below are 31 T cell receptor beta chains sequenced from a single sample in a study of cytomegalovirus exposure and HLA in healthy donors (dated by TCRdb to the late 2010s). The protocol used for the library was the immunoSEQ multiplex PCR assay. TCRdb took over this immuneACCESS table, retaining in-frame rearrangements with V and J assigned. Such tables are incomplete; in checked studies, under half of the missing clones stem from an unresolved V gene, and the remainder is unexplained. The sample profile shows approximately 260,000 clones; approximately 83% of them were found once. The ten biggest clones cover around 1.2% of the sample. The source material was PBMCs. These receptors came from a woman in her thirties in good health and CMV-seropositive.

The V gene is TRBV4-1, the J gene TRBJ2-1, with 7 bases identical to TRBD2. Germline CDR1 and CDR2: MGHRA and YSYEKL. The ends lost 0 bases at V and 4 bases at J; junction bases unmatched: 12. The CDR3 covers 18 residues. The CDR3 DNA reads as TGCGCCAGCAGCCAAGAAGGGAGCGGACTAGTAATTTACAATGAGCAGTTCTTC. It specifies CASSQEGSGLVIYNEQFF.

The gene calls are TRBV28 and TRBJ2-5; maybe TRBD1 (6 bases). The CDR3 consists of 12 residues. Germline values: CDR1 MDHEN, CDR2 SYDVKM. V was shortened by 7 bases and J by 3 bases, with 9 bases between the two germline ends. In DNA, the CDR3 is TGTGCCAGCACCCAGGGGAAAGAGACCCAGTACTTC. Its protein is CASTQGKETQYF.

The genes are TRBV4-1 and TRBJ2-7; TRBD2 matches 13 bases. There are 18 residues in the CDR3. Germline values: CDR1 MGHRA, CDR2 YSYEKL. Trimming took 2 bases from V and 2 from J; bases not matched to a gene: 9. CDR3: CASSQKGTSGITPYEQYF. CDR3 DNA sequence: TGCGCCAGCAGCCAAAAAGGGACTAGCGGGATCACCCCCTACGAGCAGTACTTC.

The chain employs TRBV27 and TRBJ2-1, with 13 bases lining up with TRBD2. The CDR3 sequence is 15 residues long. Germline V gene lookup returns CDR1 MNHEY and CDR2 SMNVEV (reference sequence). V was clipped by 4 bases and J by 4 bases; unmatched bases: 1. The CDR3 nucleotides are TGTGCCAGCAGTTGGGGACTAGCGGGGTACAATGAGCAGTTCTTC. This encodes CASSWGLAGYNEQFF.

This clone has a single count. The CDR3 spells CASSRGGTGNSYEQYF. CDR3 nucleotide sequence: TGCGCCAGCAGCCGGGGGGGGACAGGGAACTCCTACGAGCAGTACTTC. The rearrangement links TRBV5-1 to TRBJ2-7, with D possibly matching TRBD1 (9 bases). Germline values: CDR1 SGHRS, CDR2 YFSETQ. The CDR3 has 16 residues. The V end was cut by 4 bases, the J end by 0 bases, with 17 bases between.

The V call is TRBV27, the J call TRBJ2-1; perhaps TRBD1 as D (6 bases). V lost 5 bases and J lost 12, with 14 bases in between. The CDR3 is 12 residues long. Germline V gene lookup returns CDR1 MNHEY and CDR2 SMNVEV (reference sequence). The CDR3 DNA sequence: TGTGCCAGCAGTCCGACTCGAGGGGGGCAGTTCTTC. Amino acids: CASSPTRGGQFF.

The CDR3 DNA reads TGTGCCTGGAGTTACCGGACACCAAGCACAGATACGCAGTATTTT. It specifies CAWSYRTPSTDTQYF. The chain is built from TRBV30 and TRBJ2-3; TRBD1 is a possible D gene (5 bases). Germline lookup yields CDR1 GTSNPN and CDR2 SVGIG (reference sequence). Trimming cost V 2 bases and J 0 bases, with 12 bases left between them. This CDR3 is 15 amino acids long.

The chain employs TRBV29-1 and TRBJ2-1; 10 nucleotides align to TRBD2. Germline loops: CDR1 SQVTM, CDR2 ANQGSEA. This CDR3 spans 17 amino acids. V lost 1 base and J lost 3; bases outside the gene matches: 9. The CDR3 region is CSVEGLAGEVIYNEQFF. The CDR3 bases are TGCAGCGTTGAAGGGCTAGCGGGAGAGGTAATCTACAATGAGCAGTTCTTC.

The CDR3 DNA reads TGTGCCAGCAGCTTAGGGGCTAGCTTAGAATACGAGCAGTACTTC. Its protein product is CASSLGASLEYEQYF. The rearrangement joins TRBV11-3 to TRBJ2-7, with D tentatively TRBD2 (5 bases). CDR3 length: 15 amino acids. Germline CDR1 and CDR2: SGHNT and YENEEA. V was trimmed by 1 base and J by 4 bases, leaving 14 bases between them.

The J gene is TRBJ1-2, the V gene TRBV7-3; 7 nucleotides align to TRBD1. V shed 5 bases and J 8 bases; nucleotides not matched to a gene: 11. CDR3 length: 14 residues. Germline-derived CDR1 and CDR2 are SGHTA and FQGTGA. CDR3 loop: CASSERQGIGGYTF. CDR3 nucleotides: TGTGCCAGCAGCGAGAGACAGGGCATAGGGGGCTACACCTTC.

This chain connects TRBV28 to TRBJ2-2; D gene ambiguous. Germline V lookup: CDR1 MDHEN, CDR2 SYDVKM. The CDR3 has 14 residues. The V gene lost 5 bases and the J gene lost 2 bases, with 9 bases spanning the gap. The chain's CDR3 is CASSPGSNTGELFF. The CDR3 nucleotides read TGTGCCAGCAGTCCCGGTTCCAACACCGGGGAGCTGTTTTTT.

This sequence joins TRBV13 and TRBJ2-7; possibly TRBD2 for D (7 bases). Trimming removed 5 bases at V and 0 bases at J, with 11 bases between. The length of the CDR3 is 14 residues. From germline, CDR1 is PRHDT and CDR2 FYEKMQ (reference sequence). The CDR3 DNA is TGTGCCAGCAGCCGGGGGGCTAGCTCCTACGAGCAGTACTTC. It is translated as CASSRGASSYEQYF.

The rearrangement uses TRBV5-1 and TRBJ2-1, with no clear D. The V gene lost 4 bases and the J gene lost 8 bases, with 7 bases spanning the gap. The CDR3 loop spans 11 amino acids. Germline CDR1 reads SGHRS; CDR2 reads YFSETQ. For the CDR3, the DNA is TGCGCCAGCAGCCAACTCTATGAGCAGTTCTTC. It yields the protein CASSQLYEQFF.

The V call is TRBV7-8, the J call TRBJ2-3; the D gene is possibly TRBD2 (6 bases). CDR3 length: 16 amino acids. V shed 6 bases and J shed 2 bases, with 18 bases lying between them. The germline V gene encodes CDR1 SGHVS and CDR2 FQNEAQ. This CDR3 reads CASSEFPGLNTDTQYF. In DNA form, the CDR3 reads TGTGCCAGCAGTGAATTCCCGGGACTTAACACAGATACGCAGTATTTT. Filled out from reference TRBV7-8 and TRBJ2-3, the complete variable domain reads GAGVSQSPRYKVAKRGQDVALRCDPISGHVSLFWYQQALGQGPEFLTYFQNEAQLDKSGLPSDRFFAERPEGSVSTLKIQRTQQEDSAVYLCASSEFPGLNTDTQYFGPGTRLTVL.

The J gene is TRBJ1-4, the V gene TRBV7-2; 7 bases are shared with TRBD1. V shed 5 bases, J shed 0 bases, and the junction held 12 bases outside the gene matches. CDR1 is SGHTA and CDR2 is FQGNSA in the germline V gene. There are 18 residues in the CDR3. In DNA form, the CDR3 reads TGTGCCAGCAGCGTACTCAGGGGGAGTACGGCAACTAATGAAAAACTGTTTTTT. This gives the protein CASSVLRGSTATNEKLFF.

The V gene is TRBV6-5, the J gene TRBJ1-2; 7 positions match TRBD1. This CDR3 has 13 residues. J lost 4 bases, V lost 11 bases, and 10 bases had no gene match. The germline V gene encodes CDR1 MNHEY and CDR2 SVGAGI. The CDR3 sequence: CAANRGPGYGYTF. The CDR3 DNA sequence: TGTGCCGCCAACAGGGGACCCGGCTATGGCTACACCTTC.

The rearrangement joins TRBV5-1 to TRBJ2-1; 13 bases align to TRBD2. V lost 1 base, J lost 5 bases, and 3 bases stayed unmatched. This CDR3 region has 16 residues. CDR1 is SGHRS and CDR2 is YFSETQ in the germline V gene. In DNA form, the CDR3 reads TGCGCCAGCAGCTTGCCCGGACTAGCGGGAGACAATGAGCAGTTCTTC. Its protein is CASSLPGLAGDNEQFF. Variable domain in full (rest from reference TRBV5-1 and TRBJ2-1): KAGVTQTPRYLIKTRGQQVTLSCSPISGHRSVSWYQQTPGQGLQFLFEYFSETQRNKGNFPGRFSGRQFSNSRSEMNVSTLELGDSALYLCASSLPGLAGDNEQFFGPGTRLTVL.

To note about this clone: Other DNA sequences in this sample translate to the same CDR3. The chain uses TRBV5-1 and TRBJ2-3, with 7 bases identical to TRBD2. The germline V gene encodes CDR1 SGHRS and CDR2 YFSETQ. V lost 0 bases and J lost 1; bases outside the gene matches: 5. The CDR3 covers 16 residues. CDR3 sequence (DNA): TGCGCCAGCAGCTTGGAGTTGGCGGGAGGCACAGATACGCAGTATTTT. Encoded protein: CASSLELAGGTDTQYF.

The CDR3 DNA is TGTGCCAGCAGCGCGGACAGGGCGATAGAGACCCAGTACTTC. This encodes CASSADRAIETQYF. The chain joins TRBV11-3 to TRBJ2-5; 8 bases are a match to TRBD1. Germline V CDR1 and CDR2: SGHNT, YENEEA. The CDR3 totals 14 residues. J gave up 4 bases and V 5 bases, and 6 bases lay outside the gene matches. Combining the CDR3 with reference TRBV11-3 and TRBJ2-5 gives the whole variable domain EAGVVQSPRYKIIEKKQPVAFWCNPISGHNTLYWYLQNLGQGPELLIRYENEEAVDDSQLPKDRFSAERLKGVDSTLKIQPAELGDSAVYLCASSADRAIETQYFGPGTRLLVL.

In the case of this clone: One end of the junction fails to match germline, which may point to a read error. The gene calls are TRBV7-9 and TRBJ1-5; D call uncertain. CDR1 and CDR2 (germline): SEHNR, FQNEAQ (reference sequence). The CDR3 is made up of 16 amino acids. The CDR3 here is CASSLGGSNSDQPQHF. The CDR3 bases are TGTGCCAGCAGCTTGGGAGGGTCCAATAGCGATCAGCCCCAGCATTTT.

This chain joins TRBV11-3 and TRBJ1-2, with D possibly being TRBD1 (6 bases). The ends were cut back, 0 bases at V and 4 bases at J, with 9 bases in the middle. In germline, CDR1 is SGHNT, CDR2 YENEEA. The CDR3 is 14 amino acids. CDR3 nucleotides: TGTGCCAGCAGCTTAGAACAGGGCCGCTATGGCTACACCTTC. Protein product: CASSLEQGRYGYTF.

The chain links TRBV19 to TRBJ2-7; a weak D match, TRBD2 (5 bases). The CDR3 runs to 11 residues. V shed 5 bases and J shed 6 bases, with 8 bases lying between them. The germline V gene encodes CDR1 LNHDA and CDR2 SQIVND (reference sequence). In DNA form, the CDR3 reads TGTGCCAGTAGTCACGGGGTCGAGCAGTACTTC. Translating it yields CASSHGVEQYF.

The CDR3 region is CARGTKYSTDTQYF. The DNA for the CDR3 is TGTGCCAGGGGGACAAAATATAGCACAGATACGCAGTATTTT. The V and J genes are TRBV2 and TRBJ2-3; perhaps TRBD1 as D (6 bases). Germline-derived CDR1 and CDR2 are SNHLY and FYNNEI. This CDR3 contains 14 residues. The germline V and J ends were trimmed by 9 bases and 0 bases, with 13 bases remaining between them.

The chain has TRBV9 and TRBJ1-2; TRBD1 aligns across 9 bases. The V and J ends lost 3 bases and 5 bases, in that order; junction bases with no gene match: 5. This CDR3 comprises 14 residues. CDR1 SGDLS and CDR2 YYNGEE come from the germline V gene. CDR3 DNA: TGTGCCAGCAGCGCCACAGGGGGCCGGTATGGCTACACCTTC. It translates to CASSATGGRYGYTF.

This rearrangement joins TRBV27 to TRBJ2-3; no definite D call. The ends were cut back, 5 bases at V and 6 bases at J, with 12 bases in the middle. Germline assignment: CDR1 MNHEY and CDR2 SMNVEV (reference sequence). The CDR3 length is 13 residues. CDR3 in amino acids: CASSQAPSDTQYF. CDR3 bases: TGTGCCAGCAGTCAAGCCCCCTCGGATACGCAGTATTTT.

The chain uses TRBV5-1 and TRBJ2-3; 9 bases are a match to TRBD2. V lost 2 bases to trimming and J lost 6 bases; unmatched junction nucleotides: 16. The CDR3 totals 18 residues. The germline V gene encodes CDR1 SGHRS and CDR2 YFSETQ. CDR3 protein: CASSFQVGGRVPADTQYF. CDR3 nucleotides: TGCGCCAGCAGCTTCCAGGTGGGCGGGAGGGTCCCGGCGGATACGCAGTATTTT.

V usage is TRBV19 and J usage is TRBJ1-2, with D unclear. V lost 0 bases to trimming and J lost 4 bases, with 3 bases between them. Germline V gene lookup returns CDR1 LNHDA and CDR2 SQIVND (reference sequence). The CDR3 spans 12 residues. The CDR3 reads CASSIDRYGYTF. The CDR3 nucleotides read TGTGCCAGTAGTATAGATCGCTATGGCTACACCTTC.

The chain combines TRBV18 with TRBJ2-2, with 7 bases matching TRBD2. V lost 3 bases and J lost 2; bases outside the gene matches: 9. The germline V gene encodes CDR1 KGHSH and CDR2 LQKENI. The CDR3 runs 17 residues. CDR3 in amino acids: CASSPSSRGSNTGELFF. CDR3 coding DNA: TGTGCCAGCTCACCCTCTAGCCGCGGGAGTAACACCGGGGAGCTGTTTTTT.

This clone was seen more than once but under ten times. The same CDR3 is also encoded by other DNA sequences in this sample. The chain joins TRBV18 to TRBJ1-2; 7 bases fit TRBD1. Per the germline V gene, CDR1 is KGHSH and CDR2 is LQKENI. V gave up 6 bases and J gave up 3 bases; unmatched junction bases: 4. The CDR3 has 13 residues. The CDR3 nucleotides read TGTGCCAGCTCGTCTGGACAGGACTATGGCTACACCTTC. Protein product: CASSSGQDYGYTF.

The CDR3 DNA reads TGTGCCACCAGCAGAGATAGGGCAGGGGAAGGCTACACCTTC. The encoded protein is CATSRDRAGEGYTF. The chain has TRBV15 and TRBJ1-2; TRBD1 might be the D (6 bases). Germline V gives CDR1 LNHNV, CDR2 YYDKDF (reference sequence). This CDR3 contains 14 residues. Trimming removed 0 bases at V and 8 bases at J, with 13 bases between.

The CDR3 DNA follows: TGTGCCAGCAGCCGAAGGGGACAGGGGTTTATGACAGATACGCAGTATTTT. Its translation is CASSRRGQGFMTDTQYF. The chain links TRBV28 to TRBJ2-3; TRBD1 matches 10 bases. J gave up 3 bases and V 6 bases, and 12 bases lay outside the gene matches. Per germline, CDR1 MDHEN and CDR2 SYDVKM. This CDR3 contains 17 residues.